This TCR beta chain is drawn from a study of CD8 T cells in ankylosing spondylitis. Whole-study results and caveats: Seemingly distinctive of ankylosing spondylitis blood was a TCR beta motif formed by eight highly homologous variants.

This CDR3 is built from 15 residues. This clonotype was counted many times. Its target is not known. TCRdb called the 5' RACE reads again in MiXCR, with one record for every CDR3 protein. The sample carries approximately 200,000 distinct CDR3 sequences, about 13% recorded once. Sequenced sample: blood, either unsorted or a sorted T cell fraction (not recorded which). The V and J genes are TRBV21-1 and TRBJ2-7; TRBD2, as called in the table, went unchecked against the DNA. TRBV21-1 is assigned pseudogene status. The sequence was collected from a male donor with ankylosing spondylitis or in good health (not recorded which). CDR3 sequence: CASSKKASGSGEQYF. Written as DNA, the CDR3 is TGTGCCAGCAGCAAAAAGGCTAGCGGGAGCGGCGAGCAGTACTTC.